The 18 T cell receptor beta chains in this list originate from one sample, sequenced in a study of regulatory T cells in long-lasting Graves disease. Regarding time point: newly diagnosed GD, antithyroid drugs for less than 3 months. RNA isolated from PBMCs was used to make the TCR library. Combining iRepertoire HTBI primers with Arm-PCR of CDR3 regions, the authors built TCR beta libraries. In TCRdb, the multiplex PCR reads were re-called with MiXCR into one record per CDR3 protein. This table holds 400,000 to 500,000 distinct CDR3 sequences, 15% to 20% found once. The data were also submitted as part of a second study, on T cells in Graves' hyperthyroidism and ophthalmopathy.

Specimen: peripheral blood mononuclear cells (PBMCs), collected at new diagnosis, from a patient treated with antithyroid drugs. These receptors came from a woman aged 18-30 years with Graves disease.

This clonotype was recorded a few times. This may be a read error, as it is one base from a much larger clone. The chain is built from TRBV2 and TRBJ1-1; 8 nucleotides align to TRBD1. Germline CDR1 reads SNHLY; CDR2 reads FYNNEI. This CDR3 has 16 amino acids. V lost 7 bases, J lost 1 base, and 11 bases stayed unmatched. CDR3 nucleotides: TGTGCCAGCAACGTAGGACAGGGCGGGACGAACACTGAAGCTTTCTTT. This encodes CASNVGQGGTNTEAFF. Using reference TRBV2 and TRBJ1-1 for the parts outside the CDR3, the full variable domain is EPEVTQTPSHQVTQMGQEVILRCVPISNHLYFYWYRQILGQKVEFLVSFYNNEISEKSEIFDDQFSVERPDGSNFTLKIRSTKLEDSAMYFCASNVGQGGTNTEAFFGQGTRLTVV.

This chain connects TRBV14 to TRBJ2-3; 7 positions agree with TRBD2. Germline V lookup: CDR1 SGHDN, CDR2 FVKESK. CDR3 size: 16 residues. Trimming cost V 4 bases and J 2 bases; bases outside gene matches: 9. DNA of the CDR3: TGTGCCAGCAGCCCACACCGGGGGGTATACACAGATACGCAGTATTTT. Its translation is CASSPHRGVYTDTQYF.

In this sample, this clonotype turned up many times. The genes are TRBV12-3 or TRBV12-4 and TRBJ2-4; D is unresolved. The V gene lost 6 bases and the J gene lost 6 bases, with 9 bases spanning the gap. The length of the CDR3 is 12 residues. The CDR3 here is CASSSYLNIQYF. CDR3 coding DNA: TGTGCCAGCAGCTCGTATTTAAACATTCAGTACTTC.

A note on this clonotype: A far bigger clonotype differs at one base, so this is likely a read error. CDR3 DNA sequence: TGTGCCAGCAGTTTCGGAGGGGGATTCGCCTACAATGAGCGGTTCTTC. Protein sequence: CASSFGGGFAYNERFF. This chain uses TRBV27 with TRBJ2-5; the D call may be TRBD1 or TRBD2 (6 bases each). The CDR3 sequence is 16 residues long. Germline assignment: CDR1 MNHEY and CDR2 SMNVEV (reference sequence).

This clonotype was seen at least ten times. The V and J genes are TRBV28 and TRBJ2-7, with 8 bases fitting TRBD1. Germline-derived CDR1 and CDR2 are MDHEN and SYDVKM. Trimming at V came to 3 bases and at J to 6 bases, leaving 10 bases not matched to a gene. The CDR3 has 15 amino acids. The CDR3 DNA is TGTGCCAGCAGTTTTCGGGACAGGTGGCGTGTCGAGCAGTACTTC. This codes for CASSFRDRWRVEQYF.

This clonotype was recorded a few times. A junction end diverges from the germline sequence, so it may reflect a read error. The chain joins TRBV7-7 to TRBJ2-1, with D possibly TRBD1 on 5 matching bases. The V gene's germline CDR1 is SSHAT and CDR2 FNYEAQ (reference sequence). CDR3 size: 15 residues. CDR3 coding DNA: TGTGCTAGCAGCTTAGTACCAGGACAATACAATGAGCAGTTCTTC. Translating gives CASSLVPGQYNEQFF.

The J gene is TRBJ2-6, the V gene TRBV18; unclear D gene. From germline, CDR1 is KGHSH and CDR2 LQKENI. Trimming cost V 1 base and J 0 bases, with 10 bases left between them. The CDR3 consists of 17 residues. The CDR3 loop is CASSPRAANSGANVLTF. The CDR3 nucleotides are TGTGCCAGCTCACCACGGGCAGCCAACTCTGGGGCCAACGTCCTGACTTTC.

V and J are TRBV20-1 and TRBJ1-4; D is possibly TRBD1 (6 bases). The CDR3 is 13 amino acids. V lost 6 bases, J lost 7 bases, and 15 bases lay in between. The germline CDR1 and CDR2 sequences are DFQATT and SNEGSKA (reference sequence). The CDR3 bases are TGCAGTGCGAGAACAGGGATCGGTGAAAAACTGTTTTTT. Translated: CSARTGIGEKLFF.

A remark on this clonotype: A far larger clone is one nucleotide away, so this likely arose from a read error. The chain couples TRBV6-2 or TRBV6-3 to TRBJ2-5, with 10 bases fitting TRBD1. V lost 6 bases to trimming and J lost 4 bases; unmatched junction nucleotides: 8. CDR1 is MNHEY and CDR2 is SVGEGT in the germline V gene. The CDR3 length is 15 residues. The CDR3 spells CASSTTGGGGETQYF. In nucleotides, the CDR3 is TGTGCCAGCAGCACGACAGGGGGCGGAGGAGAGACCCAGTACTTC.

This clonotype was counted between two and nine times. This rearrangement joins TRBV29-1 to TRBJ2-2, with 9 bases identical to TRBD2. V was pared by 3 bases and J by 5 bases, with 7 bases of the junction left unmatched. CDR1 and CDR2 from the germline V gene are SQVTM and ANQGSEA. This CDR3 is built from 15 residues. CDR3 loop: CSVDGAGGRTGELFF. CDR3 in DNA: TGCAGCGTTGATGGAGCGGGAGGACGTACCGGGGAGCTGTTTTTT.

Of note for this clonotype: This clone may be a read error of a much larger clone one base away. CDR3 in DNA: TGTGCCAGCAGCTTAGCCCGGACTACCGGGAGCGCGCAGTACTTC. Protein sequence: CASSLARTTGSAQYF. The chain is built from TRBV11-2 and TRBJ2-7, with D possibly matching TRBD2 (6 bases). Trimming took off 1 base at V and 9 bases at J, with 19 bases between the two ends. Germline V gives CDR1 SGHAT, CDR2 FQNNGV. CDR3 length: 15 amino acids.

This clonotype was detected many times. The J gene is TRBJ1-6, the V gene TRBV7-2, with TRBD1 matching 10 bases. This CDR3 contains 16 residues. Trimming at V came to 5 bases and at J to 9 bases, leaving 10 bases not matched to a gene. Germline loops: CDR1 SGHTA, CDR2 FQGNSA. The CDR3 DNA reads as TGTGCCAGCAGCCCTAAGAGACAGGGGGCCGGTTCACCCCTCCACTTT. Amino acids: CASSPKRQGAGSPLHF.

This clonotype was detected ten times or more. The chain is built from TRBV7-2 and TRBJ1-1; TRBD1 aligns across 7 bases. Unmatched junction bases numbered 8, after V lost 8 bases and J lost 11 bases. Germline V CDR1 and CDR2: SGHTA, FQGNSA. CDR3 length: 11 residues. The DNA for the CDR3 is TGTGCCAGCCGAGGGACAGCCCGGGCTTTCTTT. This sequence encodes CASRGTARAFF.

There are many counts of this clonotype. The chain recombines TRBV6-1 with TRBJ1-1, with D maybe TRBD1 (6 bases). V dropped 0 bases and J dropped 6 bases, with 14 bases sitting between them. The CDR3 sequence is 15 residues long. In germline, CDR1 is MNHNS, CDR2 SASEGT. Here the CDR3 reads CASSEAEAGVAEAFF. The CDR3 DNA follows: TGTGCCAGCAGTGAAGCGGAGGCAGGGGTGGCTGAAGCTTTCTTT.

This clonotype was seen ten or more times. Mismatch with germline at one junction end may stem from a read error. The chain combines TRBV6-9 with TRBJ2-1, with 8 bases matching TRBD2. The CDR3 is 12 amino acids. Germline CDR1 is MNHGY and CDR2 is SVAAGI. In DNA, the CDR3 is TGCGCCAGCGGGGGTCCCTACAATGAGCAGTTCTTC. It yields the protein CASGGPYNEQFF.

At least ten counts were recorded for this clonotype. The V call is TRBV5-1, the J call TRBJ1-1; 8 bases line up with TRBD1. The CDR3 sequence is 16 residues long. Germline CDR1 is SGHRS and CDR2 is YFSETQ. Losses at the gene ends were 4 bases for V and 8 bases for J; bases not matched to a gene: 16. CDR3 sequence: CASSVDKPGGGYEAFF. The DNA for the CDR3 is TGCGCCAGCAGCGTCGATAAGCCAGGGGGCGGTTACGAAGCTTTCTTT.

This clonotype was observed many times. The chain carries TRBV27 and TRBJ1-6; D is uncertain. The CDR3 covers 13 residues. From germline, CDR1 is MNHEY and CDR2 SMNVEV (reference sequence). V gave up 3 bases and J gave up 5 bases, with 5 bases separating them. The CDR3 nucleotides read TGTGCCAGCAGTTTCGCAGATAATTCACCCCTCCACTTT. Translating gives CASSFADNSPLHF.

This clonotype has at least ten counts. The chain employs TRBV10-3 and TRBJ2-7, with unresolved D. Germline assignment: CDR1 ENHRY and CDR2 SYGVKD. The V and J ends lost 1 base and 3 bases respectively, with 7 bases between them. The CDR3 has 13 residues. This CDR3 reads CAISEYSDYEQYF. For the CDR3, the DNA is TGTGCCATCAGTGAGTACAGTGACTACGAGCAGTACTTC.